What follows are 4 T cell receptor beta chains derived from one specimen sequenced in a study of cytomegalovirus exposure and HLA in healthy donors. The PCR ran on 60 Vbeta and 13 Jbeta primers. Measured with immunoSEQ multiplex PCR; TCRdb has only the in-frame clones, and not every one. Counted here are over 95,000 clones, around 77% occurring once; the ten biggest clones make up over 3%. The sample was PBMCs. The receptors originated from a man in his forties in good health and CMV-seronegative.

The V call is TRBV5-1, the J call TRBJ2-5; tentatively, D is TRBD2 (5 bases). CDR3 length: 15 amino acids. Trimming shortened V by 0 bases and J by 0 bases, and 9 bases separated the two germline ends. CDR1 is SGHRS, CDR2 YFSETQ, per germline. CDR3 DNA sequence: TGCGCCAGCAGCTTGGCCAGGAGGAACCAAGAGACCCAGTACTTC. This sequence encodes CASSLARRNQETQYF.

The gene calls are TRBV28 and TRBJ1-5; 8 bases are shared with TRBD1. The CDR3 has 17 residues. Germline V gene data show CDR1 as MDHEN and CDR2 as SYDVKM. After removal of 7 bases from V and 6 bases from J, the junction contained 17 bases not matched to a gene. In nucleotides, the CDR3 is TGTGCCAGCACCCCCCAGCAGGGGGCGCGGGGTACTCAGCCCCAGCATTTT. The encoded protein is CASTPQQGARGTQPQHF. Based on the CDR3 plus reference TRBV28 and TRBJ1-5, the full variable domain is DVKVTQSSRYLVKRTGEKVFLECVQDMDHENMFWYRQDPGLGLRLIYFSYDVKMKEKGDIPEGYSVSREKKERFSLILESASTNQTSMYLCASTPQQGARGTQPQHFGDGTRLSIL.

The gene calls are TRBV7-6 and TRBJ2-2; TRBD2 aligns across 10 bases. CDR1 SGHVS and CDR2 FNYEAQ come from the germline V gene. The CDR3 totals 17 residues. V shed 3 bases, J shed 5 bases, and the junction held 9 bases outside the gene matches. The DNA for the CDR3 is TGTGCCAGCAGCTTCTCTAGCGGGAGAAATCCTACCGGGGAGCTGTTTTTT. Translation: CASSFSSGRNPTGELFF.

The chain recombines TRBV9 with TRBJ2-7; D possibly corresponds to TRBD1 (5 bases). V was cut by 3 bases and J by 1 base, with 14 bases left in between. CDR3 size: 15 residues. Germline loops: CDR1 SGDLS, CDR2 YYNGEE. CDR3 sequence (DNA): TGTGCCAGCAGCGGGACATCGGCAGGGTCCTACGAGCAGTACTTC. It specifies CASSGTSAGSYEQYF.